The 24 T cell receptor beta chains reported below all come from one sample, sequenced in a study of T cell responses to AZD1222 COVID-19 vaccine. Assay used: immunoSEQ multiplex PCR; TCRdb lists only in-frame clones, some missing. This sample carries about 110,000 clones, around 86% of them seen once, and the ten largest clones take approximately 1.2%. Sequenced here: peripheral blood, sampled on day 0 of AZD1222 vaccination. The receptors were sampled from an adult in good health.

This clone was recorded once. The rearrangement links TRBV5-1 to TRBJ2-2; tentative D call: TRBD1 (6 bases). Between the trimmed V and J ends, which lost 8 bases and 1 base, there was a span of 18 bases. Germline CDR1 SGHRS, CDR2 YFSETQ. The CDR3 is 16 amino acids. The CDR3 loop is CASQTQQGLNTGELFF. The CDR3 coding sequence is TGCGCCAGTCAAACCCAGCAGGGGCTGAACACCGGGGAGCTGTTTTTT.

The chain joins TRBV4-3 to TRBJ1-2, with D perhaps TRBD1 (5 bases). The CDR3 has 16 amino acids. The ends were cut back, 0 bases at V and 0 bases at J, with 11 bases in the middle. The germline gives CDR1 LGHNA, CDR2 YSLEER. CDR3 sequence: CASSQDVQGSNYGYTF. The CDR3 bases are TGCGCCAGCAGCCAAGACGTCCAGGGCTCTAACTATGGCTACACCTTC.

This clone was recorded only once. The chain is built from TRBV7-9 and TRBJ2-7; TRBD2 might be the D (6 bases). Trimming removed 0 bases at V and 5 bases at J, with 11 bases between. In germline, CDR1 is SEHNR, CDR2 FQNEAQ (reference sequence). The CDR3 has 14 residues. In DNA form, the CDR3 reads TGTGCCAGCAGCTTAGCAGGAGGGCATGACGAGCAGTACTTC. Encoded protein: CASSLAGGHDEQYF.

The chain is built from TRBV5-3 and TRBJ1-5; D is ambiguous. Being an ORF, TRBV5-3 has a function that is uncertain. Trimming cost V 1 base and J 3 bases, with 11 bases left between them. The CDR3 has 15 amino acids. DNA for the CDR3: TGTGCCAGAAGCTTGTCCTGGCGGAACAATCAGCCCCAGCATTTT. It codes for CARSLSWRNNQPQHF.

This chain joins TRBV5-1 and TRBJ1-1; D remains unclear. Germline V gene data show CDR1 as SGHRS and CDR2 as YFSETQ. V gave up 4 bases and J gave up 1 base, with 14 bases separating them. CDR3 length equals 15 residues. In DNA form, the CDR3 reads TGCGCCAGCAGCCTGCAGAGGCGGGGGAACACTGAAGCTTTCTTT. The encoded protein is CASSLQRRGNTEAFF.

This chain connects TRBV18 to TRBJ2-5; D uncertain. This CDR3 is 14 amino acids long. Germline CDR1 KGHSH, CDR2 LQKENI. V was trimmed by 3 bases and J by 5 bases, leaving 13 bases between them. The CDR3, as DNA: TGTGCCAGCTCACCTAGGAGTAGTGTGGAGACCCAGTACTTC. Translated, it gives CASSPRSSVETQYF.

The J gene is TRBJ2-5, the V gene TRBV4-2; the D gene is possibly TRBD2 (6 bases). There are 17 residues in the CDR3. Germline CDR1 and CDR2: LGHNA and YNFKEQ. Trimming removed 0 bases from V and 5 bases from J, with 19 bases in between. The CDR3 DNA reads as TGTGCCAGCAGCCAAGAAACACGGGGGAGCACGGGGGAGACCCAGTACTTC. It codes for CASSQETRGSTGETQYF.

This clone was seen a single time. J is TRBJ2-1 and V is TRBV7-2; no definite D call. The germline V gene encodes CDR1 SGHTA and CDR2 FQGNSA. V was cut by 5 bases and J by 7 bases, with 18 bases left in between. CDR3 length: 15 amino acids. The CDR3 protein is CASSRPDGLANEQFF. CDR3 DNA: TGTGCCAGCAGCCGCCCTGATGGCTTAGCTAATGAGCAGTTCTTC.

This chain connects TRBV18 to TRBJ1-6, with no clear D. Germline V gives CDR1 KGHSH, CDR2 LQKENI. Trimming stripped 3 bases from V and 6 bases from J, with 21 bases between. CDR3 length: 18 amino acids. The CDR3 reads CASSPRQGRVAGNSPLHF. CDR3 nucleotide sequence: TGTGCCAGCTCACCCCGACAAGGACGGGTCGCTGGTAATTCACCCCTCCACTTT.

This sequence joins TRBV7-2 and TRBJ2-1; perhaps TRBD1 as D (6 bases). The germline CDR1 and CDR2 sequences are SGHTA and FQGNSA. The CDR3 spans 16 residues. The germline V and J ends were trimmed by 2 bases and 4 bases, with 15 bases remaining between them. The CDR3 sequence is CASSLSMDRFYNEQFF. The CDR3 DNA reads as TGTGCCAGCAGCTTATCTATGGACAGATTTTACAATGAGCAGTTCTTC.

The chain uses TRBV4-2 and TRBJ2-7, with D perhaps matching TRBD2 (6 bases). The ends were cut back, 3 bases at V and 0 bases at J, with 15 bases in the middle. From germline, CDR1 is LGHNA and CDR2 YNFKEQ. This CDR3 has 16 residues. The CDR3 reads CASSQASGRGSYEQYF. CDR3 nucleotides: TGTGCCAGCAGCCAGGCATCCGGGAGAGGCTCCTACGAGCAGTACTTC.

The V and J genes are TRBV4-2 and TRBJ1-1, with 12 bases identical to TRBD1. The ends lost 3 bases at V and 5 bases at J; junction bases unmatched: 4. The CDR3 extends over 15 amino acids. Looked up from germline, CDR1 is LGHNA and CDR2 is YNFKEQ. The CDR3 region is CASSQKGQGATEAFF. The DNA of the CDR3 is TGTGCCAGCAGCCAGAAGGGACAGGGGGCGACTGAAGCTTTCTTT.

CDR3: CATSKLRGEQYF. CDR3 DNA sequence: TGTGCCACCAGCAAGCTAAGGGGCGAGCAGTACTTC. V gene TRBV15 combines with J gene TRBJ2-7; tentatively, D is TRBD1 (5 bases). Germline V gene data show CDR1 as LNHNV and CDR2 as YYDKDF (reference sequence). The CDR3 contains 12 residues. The V gene lost 4 bases and the J gene lost 6 bases, with 10 bases spanning the gap.

The V and J genes are TRBV5-1 and TRBJ1-2; D perhaps matches TRBD1 (6 bases). Germline V gene data show CDR1 as SGHRS and CDR2 as YFSETQ. This CDR3 is built from 12 residues. V gave up 3 bases and J gave up 6 bases, with 9 bases separating them. The CDR3, as DNA: TGCGCCAGCAGCTCCAGGGGAGATGGCTACACCTTC. Translated: CASSSRGDGYTF.

The chain carries TRBV15 and TRBJ2-3; 16 bases are shared with TRBD2. The ends lost 0 bases at V and 2 bases at J; junction bases unmatched: 11. Germline assignment: CDR1 LNHNV and CDR2 YYDKDF (reference sequence). The CDR3 has 21 amino acids. CDR3: CATSRDSGLAGGQGDTDTQYF. The DNA of the CDR3 is TGTGCCACCAGCAGAGATTCGGGACTAGCGGGGGGGCAAGGAGACACAGATACGCAGTATTTT.

Concerning this clone itself: The junction differs from germline at one of its ends, possibly a read error. The gene calls are TRBV7-9 and TRBJ1-4, with D possibly TRBD1 on 5 matching bases. This CDR3 spans 11 amino acids. Germline V gene lookup returns CDR1 SEHNR and CDR2 FQNEAQ (reference sequence). CDR3 bases: TGTGCCAGCAGCCACTCGGACAATTTGTACTTT. It encodes CASSHSDNLYF.

V usage is TRBV5-5 and J usage is TRBJ2-2, with TRBD1 matching 8 bases. V trimming: 4 bases; J trimming: 6 bases; junction bases outside the gene matches: 5. The germline CDR1 and CDR2 sequences are SGHKS and YYEKEE (reference sequence). CDR3 length equals 14 residues. The CDR3 bases are TGTGCCAGCAGCCCGGGGACAGGCTCCGGGGAGCTGTTTTTT. Residues: CASSPGTGSGELFF.

The chain joins TRBV7-2 to TRBJ1-6; 9 bases align to TRBD1. The CDR3 sequence is 14 residues long. With 5 bases clipped from V and 7 bases from J, the junction kept 3 bases outside the gene matches. Per the germline V gene, CDR1 is SGHTA and CDR2 is FQGNSA. The CDR3 nucleotides read TGTGCCAGCAGCCAAGACAGGGGGAATTCACCCCTCCACTTT. This gives the protein CASSQDRGNSPLHF.

The V and J genes are TRBV19 and TRBJ1-2; possibly TRBD1 for D (5 bases). This CDR3 has 17 amino acids. V lost 7 bases and J lost 0, with 21 bases in between. Germline CDR1 reads LNHDA; CDR2 reads SQIVND (reference sequence). The CDR3 DNA is TGTGCCAGTACCCCCAGACAGCCCCGGTTAGCTAACTATGGCTACACCTTC. Protein: CASTPRQPRLANYGYTF.

This chain links TRBV6-5 with TRBJ1-2, with D unclear. Deletions cut 0 bases from V and 1 base from J, with 6 bases between. Per the germline V gene, CDR1 is MNHEY and CDR2 is SVGAGI. The CDR3 totals 14 residues. CDR3 region: CASSYSSDNYGYTF. CDR3 DNA sequence: TGTGCCAGCAGTTACTCGTCAGATAACTATGGCTACACCTTC.

The CDR3 loop is CASSVANTEAFF. As DNA, the CDR3 is TGTGCCAGTAGTGTAGCGAACACTGAAGCTTTCTTT. V is TRBV19 and J is TRBJ1-1; D uncertain. This CDR3 spans 12 amino acids. V dropped 5 bases and J dropped 1 base, with 5 bases sitting between them. The germline V gene has CDR1 LNHDA and CDR2 SQIVND (reference sequence).

The chain carries TRBV11-1 and TRBJ1-1, with D possibly being TRBD1 (5 bases). The germline V gene encodes CDR1 SGHAT and CDR2 FQDESV (reference sequence). This CDR3 has 16 amino acids. The V gene lost 8 bases and the J gene lost 7 bases, with 26 bases spanning the gap. CDR3 DNA sequence: TGTGCCAGCGCCGGACATTGGGGCACCGGCGGGGGTGAAGCTTTCTTT. As protein: CASAGHWGTGGGEAFF.

This clone was seen only a few times. V is TRBV4-1 and J is TRBJ2-7, with TRBD1 identical over 7 bases. The germline V gene encodes CDR1 MGHRA and CDR2 YSYEKL. The junction had 10 bases not matched to a gene; V was cut back by 4 bases and J by 7 bases. The CDR3 loop spans 14 amino acids. CDR3 sequence (DNA): TGCGCCAGCAGCCGAGACAGGGTGTCAGGAGAGCAGTACTTC. Translated: CASSRDRVSGEQYF.

The genes are TRBV20-1 and TRBJ1-3; D is unresolved. Trimming took off 3 bases at V and 2 bases at J, with 20 bases between the two ends. Germline V gene data show CDR1 as DFQATT and CDR2 as SNEGSKA (reference sequence). CDR3 length: 17 residues. CDR3 DNA sequence: TGCAGTGCTAGTCCTTATGACGCCGGTTCTCCTGGAAACACCATATATTTT. It encodes CSASPYDAGSPGNTIYF.